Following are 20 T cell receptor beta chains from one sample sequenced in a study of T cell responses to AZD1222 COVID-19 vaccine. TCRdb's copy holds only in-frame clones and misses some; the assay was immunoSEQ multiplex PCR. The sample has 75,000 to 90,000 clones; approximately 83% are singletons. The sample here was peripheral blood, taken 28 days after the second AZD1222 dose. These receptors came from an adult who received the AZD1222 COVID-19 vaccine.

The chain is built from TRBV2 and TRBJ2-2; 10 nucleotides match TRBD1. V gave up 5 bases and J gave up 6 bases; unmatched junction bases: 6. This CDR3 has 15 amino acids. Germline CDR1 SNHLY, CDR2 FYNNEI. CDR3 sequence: CASSKRTGGPGELFF. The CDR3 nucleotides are TGTGCCAGCAGTAAACGGACAGGGGGGCCCGGGGAGCTGTTTTTT.

The CDR3 sequence: CASTSAGGLSIEQFF. CDR3 bases: TGTGCCAGCACATCGGCCGGAGGCCTATCCATTGAGCAGTTCTTC. The chain carries TRBV6-5 and TRBJ2-1, with a weak D call TRBD2 (5 bases). This CDR3 spans 15 amino acids. Germline CDR1 reads MNHEY; CDR2 reads SVGAGI. Trimming took off 7 bases at V and 9 bases at J, with 22 bases between the two ends.

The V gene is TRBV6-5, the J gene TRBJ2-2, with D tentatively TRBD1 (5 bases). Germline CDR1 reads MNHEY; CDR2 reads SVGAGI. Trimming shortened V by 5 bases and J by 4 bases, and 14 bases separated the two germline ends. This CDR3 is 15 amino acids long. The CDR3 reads CASSRGYSSTGELFF. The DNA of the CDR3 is TGTGCCAGCAGTAGGGGCTACTCGAGCACCGGGGAGCTGTTTTTT.

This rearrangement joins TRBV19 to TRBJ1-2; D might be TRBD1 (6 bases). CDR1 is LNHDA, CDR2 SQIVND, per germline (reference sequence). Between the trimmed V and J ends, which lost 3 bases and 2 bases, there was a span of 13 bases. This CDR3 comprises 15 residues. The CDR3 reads CASSIGGRGNYGYTF. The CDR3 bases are TGTGCCAGTAGTATTGGAGGCAGGGGAAACTATGGCTACACCTTC.

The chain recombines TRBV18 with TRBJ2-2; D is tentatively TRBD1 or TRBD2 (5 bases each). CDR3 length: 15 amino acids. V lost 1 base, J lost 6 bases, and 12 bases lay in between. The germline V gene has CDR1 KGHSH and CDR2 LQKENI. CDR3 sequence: CASSPQQVGAGELFF. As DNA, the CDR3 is TGTGCCAGCTCACCACAACAGGTGGGGGCCGGGGAGCTGTTTTTT.

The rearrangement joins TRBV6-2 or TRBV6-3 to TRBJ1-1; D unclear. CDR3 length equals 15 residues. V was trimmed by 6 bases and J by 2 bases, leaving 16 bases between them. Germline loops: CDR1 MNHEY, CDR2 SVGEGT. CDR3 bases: TGTGCCAGCAGCACTATGGGCAGAGGAAACACTGAAGCTTTCTTT. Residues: CASSTMGRGNTEAFF.

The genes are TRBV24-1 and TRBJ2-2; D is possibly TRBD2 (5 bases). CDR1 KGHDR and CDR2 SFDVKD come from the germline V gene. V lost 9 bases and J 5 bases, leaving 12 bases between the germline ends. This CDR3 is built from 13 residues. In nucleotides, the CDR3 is TGTGCCACCGGAGGCTCCTCTACCGGGGAGCTGTTTTTT. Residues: CATGGSSTGELFF.

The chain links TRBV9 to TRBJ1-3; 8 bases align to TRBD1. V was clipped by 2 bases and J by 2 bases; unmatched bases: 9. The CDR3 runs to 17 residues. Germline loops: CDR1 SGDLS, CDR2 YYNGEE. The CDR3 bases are TGTGCCAGCAGCGTCGACTCAGGGGGCAATCCTGGAAACACCATATATTTT. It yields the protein CASSVDSGGNPGNTIYF.

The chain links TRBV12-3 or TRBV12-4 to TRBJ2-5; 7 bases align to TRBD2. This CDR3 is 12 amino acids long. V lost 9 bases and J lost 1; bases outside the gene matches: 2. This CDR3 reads CASRLAQETQYF. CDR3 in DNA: TGTGCCAGTCGACTAGCCCAAGAGACCCAGTACTTC.

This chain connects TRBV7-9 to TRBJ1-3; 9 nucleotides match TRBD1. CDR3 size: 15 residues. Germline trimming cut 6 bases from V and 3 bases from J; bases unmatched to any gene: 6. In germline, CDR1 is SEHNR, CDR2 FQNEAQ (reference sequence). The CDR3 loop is CASSLPGQGGNTIYF. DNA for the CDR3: TGTGCCAGCAGTCTACCGGGACAGGGTGGAAACACCATATATTTT.

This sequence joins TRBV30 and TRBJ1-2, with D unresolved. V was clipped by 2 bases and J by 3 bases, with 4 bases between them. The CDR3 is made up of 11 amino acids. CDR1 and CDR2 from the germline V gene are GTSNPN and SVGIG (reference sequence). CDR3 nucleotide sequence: TGTGCCTGGAGTTCCCACTATGGCTACACCTTC. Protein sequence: CAWSSHYGYTF.

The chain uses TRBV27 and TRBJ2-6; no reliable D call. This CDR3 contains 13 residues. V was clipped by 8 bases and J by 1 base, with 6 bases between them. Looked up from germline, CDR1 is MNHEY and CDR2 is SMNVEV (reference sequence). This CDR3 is CASGPSGANVLTF. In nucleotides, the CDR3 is TGTGCCAGCGGTCCTTCTGGGGCCAACGTCCTGACTTTC.

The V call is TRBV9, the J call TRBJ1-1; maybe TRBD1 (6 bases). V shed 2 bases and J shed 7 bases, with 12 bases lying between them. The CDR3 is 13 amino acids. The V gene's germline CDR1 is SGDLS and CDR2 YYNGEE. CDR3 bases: TGTGCCAGCAGCGTTCAGGGGCAGAATGAAGCTTTCTTT. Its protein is CASSVQGQNEAFF.

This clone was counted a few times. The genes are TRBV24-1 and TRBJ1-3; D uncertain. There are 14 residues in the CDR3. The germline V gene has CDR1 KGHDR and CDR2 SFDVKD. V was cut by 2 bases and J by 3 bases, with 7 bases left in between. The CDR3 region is CATSDSAVGNTIYF. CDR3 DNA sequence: TGTGCCACCAGTGATTCGGCCGTTGGAAACACCATATATTTT.

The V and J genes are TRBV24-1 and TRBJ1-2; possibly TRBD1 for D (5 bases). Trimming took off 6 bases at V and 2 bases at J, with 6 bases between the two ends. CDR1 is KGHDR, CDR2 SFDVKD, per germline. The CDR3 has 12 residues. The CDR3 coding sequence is TGTGCCACCAGTAGACAGAACTATGGCTACACCTTC. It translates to CATSRQNYGYTF.

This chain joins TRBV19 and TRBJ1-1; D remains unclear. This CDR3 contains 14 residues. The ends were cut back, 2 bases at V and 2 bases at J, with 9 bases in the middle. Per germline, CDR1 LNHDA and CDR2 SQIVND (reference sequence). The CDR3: CASSITEFNTEAFF. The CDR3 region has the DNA TGTGCCAGTAGTATAACAGAGTTTAACACTGAAGCTTTCTTT. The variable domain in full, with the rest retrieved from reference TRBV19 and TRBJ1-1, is DGGITQSPKYLFRKEGQNVTLSCEQNLNHDAMYWYRQDPGQGLRLIYYSQIVNDFQKGDIAEGYSVSREKKESFPLTVTSAQKNPTAFYLCASSITEFNTEAFFGQGTRLTVV.

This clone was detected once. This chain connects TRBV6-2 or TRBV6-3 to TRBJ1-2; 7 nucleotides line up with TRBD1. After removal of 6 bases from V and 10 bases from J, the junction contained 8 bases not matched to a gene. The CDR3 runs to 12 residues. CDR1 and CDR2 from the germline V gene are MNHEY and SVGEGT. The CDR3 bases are TGTGCCAGCAGCGAGCCCACAGGGGACTACACCTTC. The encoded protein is CASSEPTGDYTF.

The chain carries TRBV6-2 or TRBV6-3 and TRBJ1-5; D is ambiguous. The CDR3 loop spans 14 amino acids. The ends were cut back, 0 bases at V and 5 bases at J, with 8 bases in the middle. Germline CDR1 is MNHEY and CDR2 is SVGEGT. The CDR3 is CASSYSLLYQPQHF. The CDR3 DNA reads TGTGCCAGCAGTTACTCGTTACTTTATCAGCCCCAGCATTTT.

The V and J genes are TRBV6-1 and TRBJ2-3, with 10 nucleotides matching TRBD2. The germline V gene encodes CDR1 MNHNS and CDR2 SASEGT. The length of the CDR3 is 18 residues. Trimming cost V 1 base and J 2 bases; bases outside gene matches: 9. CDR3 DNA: TGTGCCAGCAGTGAAGACCTAGCGGGGGTACCTCTCACAGATACGCAGTATTTT. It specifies CASSEDLAGVPLTDTQYF.

CDR3 bases: TGTGCCAGCAGCACCGGGAGGTATGGGGAAGAGACCCAGTACTTC. Amino acid sequence: CASSTGRYGEETQYF. J is TRBJ2-5 and V is TRBV5-4; 7 nucleotides agree with TRBD2. This CDR3 contains 15 residues. The ends lost 4 bases at V and 3 bases at J; junction bases unmatched: 9. Germline V gene lookup returns CDR1 SGHNT and CDR2 YYREEE (reference sequence).